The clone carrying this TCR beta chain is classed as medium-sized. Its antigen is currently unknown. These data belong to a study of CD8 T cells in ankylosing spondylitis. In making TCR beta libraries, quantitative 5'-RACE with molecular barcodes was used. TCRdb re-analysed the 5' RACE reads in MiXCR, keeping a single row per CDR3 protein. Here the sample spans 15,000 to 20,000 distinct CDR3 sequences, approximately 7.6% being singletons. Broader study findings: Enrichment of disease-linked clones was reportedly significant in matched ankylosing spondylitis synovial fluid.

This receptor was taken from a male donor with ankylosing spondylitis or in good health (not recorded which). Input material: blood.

The CDR3 DNA reads TGTGCCACCAGTGATCCACCGAGGGATACGCAGTATTTT. Encoded protein: CATSDPPRDTQYF. The V and J genes are TRBV24-1 and TRBJ2-3; D remains ambiguous. CDR1 KGHDR and CDR2 SFDVKD come from the germline V gene. V was shortened by 3 bases and J by 6 bases, with 9 bases between the two germline ends. This CDR3 is 13 amino acids long.